One and the same sample provided the 25 T cell receptor beta chains below, sequenced in a study of blood T cell repertoires in COVID-19. Sequencing used immunoSEQ multiplex PCR; TCRdb keeps in-frame clones, though not all of them. This sample has roughly 99,000 clones; roughly 88% occur once, and the top ten carry around 1.9%. The specimen was peripheral blood. These receptors were collected from a man aged 45-60 years with COVID-19, enrolled during active disease.

This sequence joins TRBV7-2 and TRBJ1-2, with 8 positions matching TRBD1. Trimming at V came to 2 bases and at J to 6 bases, leaving 11 bases not matched to a gene. Per germline, CDR1 SGHTA and CDR2 FQGNSA. This CDR3 is built from 16 residues. The CDR3 nucleotides read TGTGCCAGCAGCTTATTTGGGGGACAGGACTTGGATGGCTACACCTTC. Translated, it gives CASSLFGGQDLDGYTF.

In this sample, this clone turned up once. V usage is TRBV19 and J usage is TRBJ1-2; D is perhaps TRBD1 (6 bases). Germline-derived CDR1 and CDR2 are LNHDA and SQIVND (reference sequence). The CDR3 runs 14 residues. Trimming removed 3 bases from V and 4 bases from J, with 12 bases in between. The CDR3 coding sequence is TGTGCCAGTAGTATTGGACAGACTCTCTATGGCTACACCTTC. It encodes CASSIGQTLYGYTF.

This clone was seen only once. The V gene is TRBV4-1, the J gene TRBJ1-5; D unresolved. Trimming took 1 base from V and 4 from J, leaving 14 bases between them. Germline V gene data show CDR1 as MGHRA and CDR2 as YSYEKL. This CDR3 has 16 residues. The CDR3 DNA sequence: TGCGCCAGCAGCCAAGTGCCCCATACGGGTAATCAGCCCCAGCATTTT. Protein sequence: CASSQVPHTGNQPQHF.

The chain combines TRBV5-1 with TRBJ2-3; maybe TRBD2 (5 bases). CDR1 and CDR2 (germline): SGHRS, YFSETQ. The CDR3 length is 15 residues. With 2 bases removed from V and 3 bases from J, the gap between germline ends came to 13 bases. Written as DNA, the CDR3 is TGCGCCAGCAGCTTTCGGGGTATAGGGACAGATACGCAGTATTTT. Translated, it gives CASSFRGIGTDTQYF.

The V gene is TRBV5-1, the J gene TRBJ2-7; weak D call: TRBD1 (6 bases). Trimming removed 0 bases from V and 6 bases from J, with 19 bases in between. The germline gives CDR1 SGHRS, CDR2 YFSETQ. This CDR3 spans 16 amino acids. CDR3 sequence: CASSLGWGQSGSEQYF. The CDR3 DNA reads as TGCGCCAGCAGCTTGGGTTGGGGACAATCGGGGAGCGAGCAGTACTTC.

V usage is TRBV7-2 and J usage is TRBJ2-7; TRBD2 matches 14 bases. Germline V gene lookup returns CDR1 SGHTA and CDR2 FQGNSA. The CDR3 consists of 16 residues. V lost 3 bases and J lost 5; bases outside the gene matches: 6. The CDR3 DNA is TGTGCCAGCAGCTTGGGACTAGCGGGGGTGTGGGACGAGCAGTACTTC. Protein product: CASSLGLAGVWDEQYF.

The chain has TRBV27 and TRBJ2-7, with TRBD1 matching 9 bases. J gave up 5 bases and V 5 bases, and 10 bases lay outside the gene matches. The CDR3 covers 15 residues. Germline CDR1 is MNHEY and CDR2 is SMNVEV (reference sequence). CDR3 protein: CASSAPGQGRDEQYF. The CDR3 nucleotides are TGTGCCAGCAGTGCACCGGGACAGGGAAGGGACGAGCAGTACTTC.

The chain couples TRBV2 to TRBJ1-5, with 9 bases matching TRBD1. CDR1 SNHLY and CDR2 FYNNEI come from the germline V gene. Losses at the gene ends were 6 bases for V and 4 bases for J; bases not matched to a gene: 7. This CDR3 contains 15 residues. CDR3 sequence (DNA): TGTGCCAGCAGATCCGGGACAGGGAAAAATCAGCCCCAGCATTTT. Protein sequence: CASRSGTGKNQPQHF.

The count of this clone is one. The chain employs TRBV6-2 or TRBV6-3 and TRBJ2-1; D gene uncertain. This CDR3 comprises 14 residues. Per germline, CDR1 MNHEY and CDR2 SVGEGT. The V gene lost 2 bases and the J gene lost 6 bases, with 11 bases spanning the gap. This chain's CDR3 is CASSYAPLGNEQFF. CDR3 sequence (DNA): TGTGCCAGCAGTTACGCCCCCCTAGGCAATGAGCAGTTCTTC.

This clone was seen just once. V usage is TRBV3-1 (or the pseudogene TRBV3-2) and J usage is TRBJ1-6; weak D call: TRBD1 (5 bases). V was shortened by 4 bases and J by 10 bases, with 14 bases between the two germline ends. The CDR3 has 14 amino acids. Germline V gene sequence: CDR1 LGHDT, CDR2 YNNKEL (reference sequence). The CDR3 loop is CASSLSGKESPLHF. The CDR3, as DNA: TGTGCCAGCAGCCTATCAGGGAAGGAATCACCCCTCCACTTT.

The chain couples TRBV7-2 to TRBJ1-3, with a weak D call TRBD1 (6 bases). Trimming shortened V by 5 bases and J by 4 bases, and 12 bases separated the two germline ends. In germline, CDR1 is SGHTA, CDR2 FQGNSA. The CDR3 has 14 amino acids. The CDR3 coding sequence is TGTGCCAGCAGCATACACAGGGAAGGAAACACCATATATTTT. Its protein product is CASSIHREGNTIYF.

The V gene is TRBV7-8, the J gene TRBJ1-5; 9 nucleotides align to TRBD1. Germline V CDR1 and CDR2: SGHVS, FQNEAQ. The CDR3 extends over 17 amino acids. After removal of 9 bases from V and 0 bases from J, the junction contained 12 bases not matched to a gene. The DNA for the CDR3 is TGTGCCAGTGCATTGAACAGGGGGCTGGTTAGCAATCAGCCCCAGCATTTT. It encodes CASALNRGLVSNQPQHF. Based on the CDR3 plus reference TRBV7-8 and TRBJ1-5, the full variable domain is GAGVSQSPRYKVAKRGQDVALRCDPISGHVSLFWYQQALGQGPEFLTYFQNEAQLDKSGLPSDRFFAERPEGSVSTLKIQRTQQEDSAVYLCASALNRGLVSNQPQHFGDGTRLSIL.

V usage is TRBV5-1 and J usage is TRBJ2-2; TRBD1 matches at 7 bases. The CDR3 consists of 14 residues. V gave up 4 bases and J gave up 6 bases; unmatched junction bases: 6. Germline V lookup: CDR1 SGHRS, CDR2 YFSETQ. The CDR3: CASSLQGVAGELFF. CDR3 sequence (DNA): TGCGCCAGCAGCCTGCAGGGGGTGGCCGGGGAGCTGTTTTTT.

The genes are TRBV29-1 and TRBJ2-4; TRBD2 agrees at 7 bases. This CDR3 has 13 residues. Trimming removed 3 bases from V and 1 base from J; junction bases left unmatched: 0. Germline V gene sequence: CDR1 SQVTM, CDR2 ANQGSEA. For the CDR3, the DNA is TGCAGCGTTGAGGGAGGGGCCAAAAACATTCAGTACTTC. Its translation is CSVEGGAKNIQYF. Looking up the rest from reference TRBV29-1 and TRBJ2-4 gives the full variable domain: SAVISQKPSRDICQRGTSLTIQCQVDSQVTMMFWYRQQPGQSLTLIATANQGSEATYESGFVIDKFPISRPNLTFSTLTVSNMSPEDSSIYLCSVEGGAKNIQYFGAGTRLSVL.

V usage is TRBV6-6 and J usage is TRBJ2-5, with D possibly being TRBD2 (6 bases). The germline gives CDR1 MNHNY, CDR2 SVGAGI (reference sequence). Trimming removed 6 bases at V and 2 bases at J, with 28 bases between. The CDR3 totals 19 residues. The CDR3 sequence: CASSYGPTGGGGGQETQYF. CDR3 bases: TGTGCCAGCAGCTACGGCCCTACGGGTGGTGGTGGGGGGCAAGAGACCCAGTACTTC.

The J gene is TRBJ1-3, the V gene TRBV6-6; 8 positions agree with TRBD1. The CDR3 has 14 residues. Germline loops: CDR1 MNHNY, CDR2 SVGAGI (reference sequence). J was trimmed by 0 bases and V by 10 bases; bases with no gene match: 5. CDR3 protein: CATLDRASGNTIYF. The CDR3 DNA reads TGTGCCACGCTGGACAGGGCCTCTGGAAACACCATATATTTT.

The count of this clone is one. V usage is TRBV3-1 (or the pseudogene TRBV3-2) and J usage is TRBJ2-2; TRBD2 matches at 9 bases. This CDR3 spans 16 amino acids. Per germline, CDR1 LGHDT and CDR2 YNNKEL (reference sequence). Trimming cost V 0 bases and J 5 bases; bases outside gene matches: 4. The CDR3 is CASSQEASGGTGELFF. For the CDR3, the DNA is TGTGCCAGCAGCCAAGAGGCGAGCGGGGGGACCGGGGAGCTGTTTTTT.

The J gene is TRBJ2-3, the V gene TRBV29-1, with TRBD2 matching 12 bases. The V and J ends lost 6 bases and 0 bases, in that order; junction bases with no gene match: 1. The CDR3 spans 14 residues. Looked up from germline, CDR1 is SQVTM and CDR2 is ANQGSEA. This chain's CDR3 is CSVTSGGSTDTQYF. The CDR3 DNA follows: TGCAGCGTGACTAGCGGGGGAAGCACAGATACGCAGTATTTT.

Details on this clone: Other DNA sequences of this sample code for an identical CDR3. The V call is TRBV28, the J call TRBJ1-2; D gene uncertain. The CDR3 sequence is 16 residues long. Germline lookup yields CDR1 MDHEN and CDR2 SYDVKM. V was cut by 5 bases and J by 1 base, with 17 bases left in between. CDR3 nucleotide sequence: TGTGCCAGCAGTATCAGGACGGGGAGGAGTAACTATGGCTACACCTTC. Amino acids: CASSIRTGRSNYGYTF.

The J gene is TRBJ2-7, the V gene TRBV3-1 (or the pseudogene TRBV3-2), with a possible D match to TRBD1 (5 bases). The CDR3 has 17 amino acids. From germline, CDR1 is LGHDT and CDR2 YNNKEL (reference sequence). Trimming took 1 base from V and 3 from J, leaving 19 bases between them. The DNA of the CDR3 is TGTGCCAGCAGCCAAGTTTATTCGCCAGGGCTACTCTACGAGCAGTACTTC. It encodes CASSQVYSPGLLYEQYF.

The chain recombines TRBV7-8 with TRBJ2-2; 14 nucleotides match TRBD2. The CDR3 consists of 18 residues. Germline V lookup: CDR1 SGHVS, CDR2 FQNEAQ. V lost 5 bases, J lost 2 bases, and 7 bases stayed unmatched. The CDR3 region is CASSPRTSGGTNTGELFF. In nucleotides, the CDR3 is TGTGCCAGCAGCCCCAGGACTAGCGGGGGGACTAACACCGGGGAGCTGTTTTTT.

The rearrangement joins TRBV11-2 to TRBJ2-7; 7 nucleotides line up with TRBD1. Trimming at V came to 5 bases and at J to 2 bases, leaving 9 bases not matched to a gene. The CDR3 contains 15 residues. Germline loops: CDR1 SGHAT, CDR2 FQNNGV. CDR3: CASSLRDSKPYEQYF. CDR3 sequence (DNA): TGTGCCAGCAGCCTAAGGGACAGCAAGCCCTACGAGCAGTACTTC. Full variable domain (outside the CDR3, taken from reference TRBV11-2 and TRBJ2-7): EAGVAQSPRYKIIEKRQSVAFWCNPISGHATLYWYQQILGQGPKLLIQFQNNGVVDDSQLPKDRFSAERLKGVDSTLKIQPAKLEDSAVYLCASSLRDSKPYEQYFGPGTRLTVT.

The rearrangement links TRBV3-1 (or the pseudogene TRBV3-2) to TRBJ1-6; D is possibly TRBD1 (5 bases). V lost 1 base and J 14 bases, leaving 12 bases between the germline ends. Germline CDR1 LGHDT, CDR2 YNNKEL (reference sequence). The CDR3 totals 13 residues. CDR3 DNA sequence: TGTGCCAGCAGCCAAGGGGCCCGGGGGGCCCTCCACTTT. As protein: CASSQGARGALHF.

The genes are TRBV30 and TRBJ2-5; 10 positions match TRBD1. The CDR3 spans 15 residues. Germline assignment: CDR1 GTSNPN and CDR2 SVGIG (reference sequence). After removal of 3 bases from V and 3 bases from J, the junction contained 7 bases not matched to a gene. The CDR3 spells CAWSVDRGLEETQYF. The DNA of the CDR3 is TGTGCCTGGAGCGTCGACAGGGGGCTGGAAGAGACCCAGTACTTC.

This clone was seen more than once but under ten times. The V gene is TRBV9, the J gene TRBJ1-3, with D hard to call. Germline values: CDR1 SGDLS, CDR2 YYNGEE. The germline V and J ends were trimmed by 4 bases and 0 bases, with 5 bases remaining between them. The CDR3 is 13 amino acids. The chain's CDR3 is CASSINSGNTIYF. CDR3 in DNA: TGTGCCAGCAGCATAAACTCTGGAAACACCATATATTTT. Full variable domain (missing parts from reference TRBV9 and TRBJ1-3): DSGVTQTPKHLITATGQRVTLRCSPRSGDLSVYWYQQSLDQGLQFLIQYYNGEERAKGNILERFSAQQFPDLHSELNLSSLELGDSALYFCASSINSGNTIYFGEGSWLTVV.